The present TCR beta chain was sequenced within a study of CD8 T cells in ankylosing spondylitis. Findings of the study overall: Reportedly, significant enrichment of disease-linked clones occurred in matched ankylosing spondylitis synovial fluid. Some of these motif variants have turned up before, in reports on reactive arthritis synovial fluid and blood. Apparently characteristic of ankylosing spondylitis blood was a TCR beta motif (about 8 highly homologous variants).

The V gene end was trimmed by 5 bases and the J gene end by 3 bases; junction bases not matched to a gene: 8. Germline values: CDR1 DFQATT, CDR2 SNEGSKA (reference sequence). The CDR3 loop spans 14 amino acids. MiXCR, applied by TCRdb to the 5' RACE reads, yields one record per CDR3 protein. The sample carries approximately 250,000 distinct CDR3 sequences, roughly 32% recorded once. With respect to this clonotype: Antigen unknown.

This sequence was found in a male donor with ankylosing spondylitis or in good health (not recorded which). The V gene is TRBV20-1, the J gene TRBJ2-3; 7 bases fit TRBD1. Sequencing used blood, either unsorted or a sorted T cell fraction (not recorded which). The CDR3 loop reads CSAETGIGTDTQYF. The DNA for the CDR3 is TGCAGTGCTGAGACAGGGATCGGTACAGATACGCAGTATTTT.